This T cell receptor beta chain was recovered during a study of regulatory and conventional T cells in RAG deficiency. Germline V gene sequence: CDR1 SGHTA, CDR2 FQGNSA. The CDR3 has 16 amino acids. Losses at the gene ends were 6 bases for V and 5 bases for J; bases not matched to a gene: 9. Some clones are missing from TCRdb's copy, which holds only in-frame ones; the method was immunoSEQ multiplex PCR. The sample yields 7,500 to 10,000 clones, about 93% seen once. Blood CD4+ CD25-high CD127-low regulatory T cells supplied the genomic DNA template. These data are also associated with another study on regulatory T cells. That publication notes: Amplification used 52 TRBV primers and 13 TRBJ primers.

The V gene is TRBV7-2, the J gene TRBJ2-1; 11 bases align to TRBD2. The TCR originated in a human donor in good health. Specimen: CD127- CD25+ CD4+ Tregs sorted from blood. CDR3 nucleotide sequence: TGTGCCAGCAGACACCGACTAGCGGGGCCCAACAATGAGCAGTTCTTC. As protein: CASRHRLAGPNNEQFF.